This TCR beta chain came from a study of blood T cell repertoires in COVID-19 (dated by TCRdb to about 2020). About the investigation overall: The collaborator samples originated in the United States, Italy and Spain and spanned the acute and convalescent phases of COVID-19. The repertoires were released in a freely available public database intended as a resource for research on the immune response to SARS-CoV-2. Where available, HLA class I and class II types were taken from metadata supplied by the sample provider and were not determined by assay-based typing. The prospective study material was composed of cDNA or gDNA derived from T cells, B-cell-depleted T cells, or PBMCs. Samples were obtained from the ongoing ImmuneRACE study (first 160 participants) and from about 1,300 subjects provided by 6 global collaborators. Subjects who had been exposed to COVID-19, were actively infected with it, or had recovered from it provided the deeply sampled blood TCRbeta repertoires that made up the dataset. Nearly every sample came with metadata listing a de-identified subject ID, COVID-19 status, age in years and sex.

Each collaborating institution followed its own protocols to collect whole blood in K2EDTA tubes. Collaborator samples were shipped for TCRbeta analysis as frozen whole blood, isolated PBMCs, or DNA extracted from either sample type. Points the paper makes about the study in general: How much clinical and demographic metadata was included differed by source and by participant, and the metadata was provided uncurated.

The immunoSEQ Assay, a bias-controlled multiplex PCR, was used to amplify TCRbeta CDR3 regions from genomic DNA. In the authors' own workflow: Within the assay, amplification of reference gene primers was used to estimate how many nucleated cells each sample contained. To quantify the absolute abundance of each unique TCRbeta CDR3 rearrangement, sequence reads were collapsed and filtered. For each sample, productive Simpson clonality was calculated by taking the square root of Simpson's diversity index across productive rearrangements. As stored in TCRdb, this immuneACCESS dataset retains in-frame rearrangements with V and J assigned. A fraction of the clones does not appear; measured against another copy, unresolved V genes explain less than half of the discrepancy, and the remainder lacks a known reason. The V and J calls and clone size are taken from that table; D and trimming were inferred from the DNA. Here the sample has about 190,000 clones; about nine tenths occur a single time. The ten largest make up less than 1.5% of the sample.

The germline V gene encodes CDR1 MDHEN and CDR2 SYDVKM. Germline trimming: 6 bases from V, 2 bases from J; junction bases outside gene matches: 6. Its CDR3 holds 14 amino acids, cysteine through phenylalanine. CDR3 DNA is the only sequence kept; it has 42 bases, read in frame from the first base. A word on this clone: Its binding antigen is unknown. It has no much larger one-base neighbor in the sample; base qualities were not kept.

Sequencing was performed on peripheral blood. The receptor chain draws on TRBV28 and TRBJ2-7; TRBD1 lines up with 8 middle nucleotides. The clonotype was recovered from a man aged 25 to 45 with acute or convalescent COVID-19. The CDR3: CASSRQGITYEQYF. The nucleotide sequence is given as TGTGCCAGCAGCCGACAGGGGATCACCTACGAGCAGTACTTC.